The 19 T cell receptor beta chains below were found in one sample sequenced in a study of Ad26.COV2.S vaccination and SARS-CoV-2 variants. The assay was immunoSEQ multiplex PCR, and TCRdb's table has in-frame clones only and misses some. The profile covers approximately 480,000 clones, with roughly nine tenths appearing a single time and around 13% taken by the ten largest. The treatment was: roughly 18 received Ad26.COV2.S at low or high dose, single or two shots; roughly five received placebo; per-sample allocation not given. Day 63 after the first injection of vaccine or placebo was the sampling time. Material: peripheral blood, obtained in a trial of Ad26.COV2.S vaccine versus placebo. The receptor set was obtained from a person between 18 and 65 years old who received the Ad26.COV2.S COVID-19 vaccine or a placebo.

The chain is built from TRBV6-2 or TRBV6-3 and TRBJ2-3; no reliable D call. V lost 2 bases and J lost 5, with 2 bases in between. The length of the CDR3 is 11 residues. The germline V gene has CDR1 MNHEY and CDR2 SVGEGT. Here the CDR3 reads CASSYIDTQYF. In DNA, the CDR3 is TGTGCCAGCAGTTACATAGATACGCAGTATTTT.

This clone came up once. This sequence joins TRBV6-6 and TRBJ2-5; 7 bases map to TRBD2. Germline CDR1 is MNHNY and CDR2 is SVGAGI (reference sequence). The CDR3 spans 15 residues. V trimming: 6 bases; J trimming: 4 bases; junction bases outside the gene matches: 11. The CDR3, as DNA: TGTGCCAGCAGAACCGAAAGGGAGGGCCGAGAGACCCAGTACTTC. It translates to CASRTEREGRETQYF.

This clone was seen only once. This sample includes further DNA sequences coding for the same CDR3. The chain joins TRBV18 to TRBJ2-2, with TRBD1 as a possible D gene (5 bases). V was cut by 3 bases and J by 1 base, with 9 bases left in between. CDR1 is KGHSH, CDR2 LQKENI, per germline. This CDR3 contains 15 residues. CDR3 protein: CASSPRQGNTGELFF. The DNA of the CDR3 is TGTGCCAGCTCACCGAGGCAGGGGAACACCGGGGAGCTGTTTTTT. The full variable domain, with the rest looked up from reference TRBV18 and TRBJ2-2, is NAGVMQNPRHLVRRRGQEARLRCSPMKGHSHVYWYRQLPEEGLKFMVYLQKENIIDESGMPKERFSAEFPKEGPSILRIQQVVRGDSAAYFCASSPRQGNTGELFFGEGSRLTVL.

The V and J genes are TRBV19 and TRBJ2-7; 7 positions agree with TRBD1. Trimming took 5 bases from V and 12 from J; bases not matched to a gene: 7. This CDR3 has 11 residues. Germline V gives CDR1 LNHDA, CDR2 SQIVND (reference sequence). Here the CDR3 DNA reads TGTGCCAGTAGTCTACAGGGGCGCATGTACTTC. Its translation: CASSLQGRMYF.

This rearrangement joins TRBV28 to TRBJ1-1; unclear D gene. The CDR3 runs to 12 residues. The germline gives CDR1 MDHEN, CDR2 SYDVKM. V was pared by 5 bases and J by 6 bases, with 10 bases between. DNA of the CDR3: TGTGCCAGCAGTCCTTATCCGGCTGAAGCTTTCTTT. It encodes CASSPYPAEAFF.

V usage is TRBV6-2 or TRBV6-3 and J usage is TRBJ1-1; the D is unclear. This CDR3 has 15 residues. V shed 2 bases and J shed 1 base, with 11 bases lying between them. Per the germline V gene, CDR1 is MNHEY and CDR2 is SVGEGT. CDR3 protein: CASSYRREANTEAFF. DNA for the CDR3: TGTGCCAGCAGTTACAGGCGTGAAGCGAACACTGAAGCTTTCTTT.

The chain has TRBV6-2 or TRBV6-3 and TRBJ2-1; 10 nucleotides match TRBD1. This CDR3 region has 14 residues. V was pared by 5 bases and J by 4 bases, with 2 bases of the junction left unmatched. Per germline, CDR1 MNHEY and CDR2 SVGEGT. The CDR3 DNA reads TGTGCCAGCAGTCGACAGGGGGCATACAATGAGCAGTTCTTC. This codes for CASSRQGAYNEQFF.

This clone was observed a single time. The chain couples TRBV28 to TRBJ2-3, with 7 positions matching TRBD2. CDR3 size: 15 residues. With V trimmed by 5 bases and J by 4 bases, 9 bases remained unmatched. Per the germline V gene, CDR1 is MDHEN and CDR2 is SYDVKM. Here the CDR3 DNA reads TGTGCCAGCAGTGTCCCGGGGGGAGCGGCAGATACGCAGTATTTT. It yields the protein CASSVPGGAADTQYF.

The V and J genes are TRBV25-1 and TRBJ1-1; TRBD1 might be the D (5 bases). With 4 bases removed from V and 0 bases from J, the gap between germline ends came to 9 bases. This CDR3 contains 14 residues. CDR1 and CDR2 (germline): MGHDK, SYGVNS. In nucleotides, the CDR3 is TGTGCCAGCAGTGTCCAGGGACTGAACACTGAAGCTTTCTTT. It encodes CASSVQGLNTEAFF.

V and J are TRBV7-9 and TRBJ1-5, with 10 bases matching TRBD1. The junction had 7 bases not matched to a gene; V was cut back by 5 bases and J by 6 bases. This CDR3 region has 15 residues. CDR1 and CDR2 (germline): SEHNR, FQNEAQ (reference sequence). CDR3 DNA: TGTGCCAGCAGCCCCTCCGGGACAGGGGCTCAGCCCCAGCATTTT. This translates into CASSPSGTGAQPQHF.

A single count supports this clone. V and J are TRBV19 and TRBJ2-1; 8 bases agree with TRBD1. CDR1 LNHDA and CDR2 SQIVND come from the germline V gene (reference sequence). The CDR3 runs 17 residues. The trim removed 2 bases at V and 9 bases at J, leaving 15 bases unmatched. The CDR3 DNA reads TGTGCCAGTAGTATATCGGCCAGGGGGCGCGTTGGGGGTGAGCAGTTCTTC. Translation gives CASSISARGRVGGEQFF.

The chain has TRBV7-9 and TRBJ2-4; 8 bases agree with TRBD2. Germline CDR1 SEHNR, CDR2 FQNEAQ (reference sequence). The CDR3 runs to 14 residues. Trimming cost V 5 bases and J 5 bases; bases outside gene matches: 5. CDR3 sequence (DNA): TGTGCCAGCAGCCACGGGACTAGGGAAAACATTCAGTACTTC. Its translation is CASSHGTRENIQYF.

The V and J genes are TRBV28 and TRBJ1-3, with D possibly being TRBD1 (5 bases). V lost 10 bases and J 5 bases, leaving 15 bases between the germline ends. CDR1 is MDHEN and CDR2 is SYDVKM in the germline V gene. The CDR3 sequence is 13 residues long. CDR3 loop: CATNGDGRNTIYF. CDR3 sequence (DNA): TGTGCCACCAACGGGGACGGCCGAAACACCATATATTTT. The whole variable domain, filled in from reference TRBV28 and TRBJ1-3, reads DVKVTQSSRYLVKRTGEKVFLECVQDMDHENMFWYRQDPGLGLRLIYFSYDVKMKEKGDIPEGYSVSREKKERFSLILESASTNQTSMYLCATNGDGRNTIYFGEGSWLTVV.

The rearrangement uses TRBV10-3 and TRBJ2-1, with 14 bases aligning to TRBD2. The CDR3 covers 15 residues. Per germline, CDR1 ENHRY and CDR2 SYGVKD. V was clipped by 6 bases and J by 8 bases; unmatched bases: 6. Here the CDR3 DNA reads TGTGCCATCAGCGGGACTAGCGGGAGTAGTTATGAGCAGTTCTTC. This codes for CAISGTSGSSYEQFF.

The rearrangement links TRBV10-3 to TRBJ2-7; the D gene is possibly TRBD1 (7 bases). The CDR3 runs 16 residues. The germline V gene encodes CDR1 ENHRY and CDR2 SYGVKD. V was clipped by 0 bases and J by 2 bases, with 14 bases between them. Written as DNA, the CDR3 is TGTGCCATCAGTGAGTCGGGGGGAACAGGGGCCTACGAGCAGTACTTC. The encoded protein is CAISESGGTGAYEQYF.

This chain uses TRBV6-6 with TRBJ1-4, with D uncertain. Germline V gives CDR1 MNHNY, CDR2 SVGAGI (reference sequence). The V and J ends lost 7 bases and 7 bases respectively, with 19 bases between them. The CDR3 has 15 residues. Here the CDR3 reads CASIGLRAQGEKLFF. The CDR3 region has the DNA TGTGCCAGCATAGGGTTAAGGGCTCAAGGTGAAAAACTGTTTTTT.

This clone turned up a few times. V usage is TRBV3-1 (or the pseudogene TRBV3-2) and J usage is TRBJ2-7; 7 bases line up with TRBD2. This CDR3 has 18 residues. Germline CDR1 reads LGHDT; CDR2 reads YNNKEL (reference sequence). Unmatched junction bases numbered 17, after V lost 4 bases and J lost 2 bases. DNA for the CDR3: TGTGCCAGCAGCCCCAACATCAGGGCGGGGGAGTTAGCCTACGAGCAGTACTTC. Encoded protein: CASSPNIRAGELAYEQYF.

The chain employs TRBV29-1 and TRBJ2-1, with 8 bases aligning to TRBD2. Germline V gene data show CDR1 as SQVTM and CDR2 as ANQGSEA. This CDR3 is built from 13 residues. V trimming: 4 bases; J trimming: 8 bases; junction bases outside the gene matches: 7. In DNA, the CDR3 is TGCAGCGTTGCCCTAGCGGGTTGGGATGAGCAGTTCTTC. Translating gives CSVALAGWDEQFF.

This chain connects TRBV11-2 to TRBJ1-1, with D possibly matching TRBD1 (6 bases). V was shortened by 5 bases and J by 6 bases, with 16 bases between the two germline ends. CDR3 length: 14 residues. In germline, CDR1 is SGHAT, CDR2 FQNNGV. The CDR3 is CASSENRAAAEAFF. The CDR3, as DNA: TGTGCCAGCAGCGAGAACAGGGCGGCAGCTGAAGCTTTCTTT.